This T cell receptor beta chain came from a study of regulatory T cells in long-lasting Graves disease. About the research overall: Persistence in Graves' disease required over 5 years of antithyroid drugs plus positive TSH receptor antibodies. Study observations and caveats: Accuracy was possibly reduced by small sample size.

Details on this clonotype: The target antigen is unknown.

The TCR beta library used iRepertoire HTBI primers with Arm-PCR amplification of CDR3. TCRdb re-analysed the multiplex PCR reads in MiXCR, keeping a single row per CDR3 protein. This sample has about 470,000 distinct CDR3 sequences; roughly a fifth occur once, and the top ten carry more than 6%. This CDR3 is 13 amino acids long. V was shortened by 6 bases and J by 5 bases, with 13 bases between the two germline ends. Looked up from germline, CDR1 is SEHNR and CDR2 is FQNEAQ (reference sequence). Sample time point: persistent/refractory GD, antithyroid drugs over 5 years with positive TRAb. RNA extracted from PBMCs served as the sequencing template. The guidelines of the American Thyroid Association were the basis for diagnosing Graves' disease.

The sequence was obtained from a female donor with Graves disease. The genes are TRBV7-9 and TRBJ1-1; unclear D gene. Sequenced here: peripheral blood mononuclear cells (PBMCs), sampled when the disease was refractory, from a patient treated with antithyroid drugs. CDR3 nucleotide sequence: TGTGCCAGCAGTACCCAGGACCGGACTGAAGCTTTCTTT. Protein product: CASSTQDRTEAFF.